This T cell receptor (beta chain) appears in the sequencing data of a study of glioma-infiltrating T cells. As for the study in general: Glioblastomas were WHO grade IV, sampled at first diagnosis; low-grade were grade II.

CDR3 length equals 15 residues. The ends lost 7 bases at V and 2 bases at J; junction bases unmatched: 14. CDR1 is DFQATT and CDR2 is SNEGSKA in the germline V gene (reference sequence). Amplification of TCR alpha and beta CDR3 regions from RNA used iRepertoire nested multiplex PCR. TCRdb independently ran MiXCR on the multiplex PCR reads; one entry per CDR3 protein. This sample has fewer than 500,000 distinct CDR3 sequences, with approximately 42% found just once. The sequence came from a human donor with low-grade glioma or glioblastoma, undergoing nonglioma brain surgery, or in good health (not recorded which). The chain employs TRBV20-1 and TRBJ2-7; TRBD1 matches 7 bases. The sample taken for sequencing was glioma tissue, nonneoplastic brain tissue, or PBMCs (not recorded which). In nucleotides, the CDR3 is TGCAGTGGTCTAGACCCGGGACAGAGTACCTACGAGCAGTACTTC. It translates to CSGLDPGQSTYEQYF.